Below are 24 T cell receptor beta chains sequenced from a single sample in a study of identical twins. TCRdb fed the 5' RACE reads into MiXCR, producing one record per CDR3 protein. The sample includes hundreds of thousands of distinct CDR3 sequences, 7.1% of them seen just once. These sequences were also reported in another study, on yellow fever vaccine responses in identical twins.

Material: PBMCs. The source is a woman aged 18-29 years in good health.

The sample holds a few counts of this clonotype. This chain joins TRBV5-5 and TRBJ2-7; 11 bases agree with TRBD1. CDR1 and CDR2 (germline): SGHKS, YYEKEE (reference sequence). This CDR3 spans 16 amino acids. V lost 0 bases, J lost 6 bases, and 8 bases stayed unmatched. The CDR3 DNA reads TGTGCCAGCAGCTTGGTCCCCTGGACAGGGGGCATCGAGCAGTACGTC. The encoded protein is CASSLVPWTGGIEQYV.

This clonotype has just a few counts. This sequence joins TRBV15 and TRBJ1-1; D ambiguous. This CDR3 has 14 amino acids. Per the germline V gene, CDR1 is LNHNV and CDR2 is YYDKDF (reference sequence). V lost 0 bases and J 7 bases, leaving 12 bases between the germline ends. The CDR3 loop reads CATSRDRRPGEAFF. CDR3 DNA: TGTGCCACCAGCAGAGATCGGAGGCCCGGTGAAGCTTTCTTT.

The gene calls are TRBV12-3 or TRBV12-4 and TRBJ2-1; 15 nucleotides match TRBD2. The junction had 5 bases not matched to a gene; V was cut back by 7 bases and J by 7 bases. This CDR3 is 15 amino acids long. Here the CDR3 DNA reads TGTGCCAGCACCGAGGGACTAGCGGGAGGAAATGAGCAGTTCTTC. This translates into CASTEGLAGGNEQFF.

This clonotype was seen a handful of times. This chain joins TRBV5-1 and TRBJ2-1, with D possibly TRBD2 on 6 matching bases. V shed 4 bases and J shed 4 bases, with 18 bases lying between them. Germline V gives CDR1 SGHRS, CDR2 YFSETQ. This CDR3 region has 16 residues. CDR3 coding DNA: TGCGCCAGCAGCCCTGGCGGGACTCAGTATTACAATGAGCAGTTCTTC. Amino acids: CASSPGGTQYYNEQFF.

Many counts were recorded for this clonotype. V gene TRBV7-9 combines with J gene TRBJ2-1, with D perhaps given as TRBD1 or TRBD2 (6 bases each). Germline loops: CDR1 SEHNR, CDR2 FQNEAQ (reference sequence). Trimming removed 5 bases from V and 6 bases from J, with 20 bases in between. This CDR3 is built from 16 residues. The CDR3 here is CASSGSGGPVSNEQFF. The CDR3 nucleotides read TGTGCCAGCAGCGGTAGTGGGGGGCCGGTGAGCAATGAGCAGTTCTTC.

The rearrangement uses TRBV6-6 and TRBJ1-2; the D gene is possibly TRBD1 (6 bases). CDR3 length: 11 amino acids. The germline V gene encodes CDR1 MNHNY and CDR2 SVGAGI (reference sequence). Trimming left V 11 bases short and J 6 bases short, with 13 bases between. CDR3 loop: CAVGRGNGYTF. As DNA, the CDR3 is TGTGCCGTCGGGAGGGGGAATGGCTACACCTTC.

Only a few counts were recorded for this clonotype. The chain carries TRBV6-5 and TRBJ2-4, with D possibly matching TRBD2 (5 bases). This CDR3 contains 17 residues. With 0 bases removed from V and 3 bases from J, the gap between germline ends came to 15 bases. Germline values: CDR1 MNHEY, CDR2 SVGAGI. As DNA, the CDR3 is TGTGCCAGCAGTTACTCGTTCGCCGGGGTGGGCAAAAACATTCAGTACTTC. This translates into CASSYSFAGVGKNIQYF.

Many counts were recorded for this clonotype. This rearrangement joins TRBV12-3 or TRBV12-4 to TRBJ2-7, with 8 bases lining up with TRBD1. This CDR3 contains 15 residues. With 4 bases clipped from V and 0 bases from J, the junction kept 5 bases outside the gene matches. CDR3 region: CASSSRDRISYEQYF. The CDR3 coding sequence is TGTGCCAGCAGTTCCAGGGACAGGATCTCCTACGAGCAGTACTTC.

In this sample, this clonotype turned up a few times. V usage is TRBV5-1 and J usage is TRBJ2-7; TRBD2 matches at 9 bases. V dropped 2 bases and J dropped 4; count of bases not matched to a gene: 10. CDR3 length: 16 residues. Per germline, CDR1 SGHRS and CDR2 YFSETQ. The CDR3 DNA follows: TGCGCCAGCAGCTTATATAGGACTAGCGAGATGTACGAGCAGTACTTC. Protein: CASSLYRTSEMYEQYF.

This clonotype was counted many times. The chain carries TRBV14 and TRBJ1-5, with unresolved D. Germline CDR1 SGHDN, CDR2 FVKESK. V lost 0 bases and J lost 5, with 2 bases in between. CDR3 length: 12 amino acids. Written as DNA, the CDR3 is TGTGCCAGCAGCCAAGAAGATCAGCCCCAGCATTTT. Amino acid sequence: CASSQEDQPQHF.

The CDR3 coding sequence is TGTGCCAGCAGTCCCGGGGCGGGTGACCATGAGCAGTTCTTC. Its protein product is CASSPGAGDHEQFF. The chain has TRBV3-1 and TRBJ2-1, with D perhaps TRBD1 or TRBD2 (5 bases each). Germline-derived CDR1 and CDR2 are LGHDT and YNNKEL (reference sequence). The V end lost 6 bases, the J end lost 8 bases, and 17 bases lay between the germline ends. The length of the CDR3 is 14 residues.

This clonotype came up many times. The gene calls are TRBV28 and TRBJ1-5; TRBD1 agrees at 8 bases. This CDR3 has 14 residues. In germline, CDR1 is MDHEN, CDR2 SYDVKM. V lost 3 bases, J lost 6 bases, and 4 bases stayed unmatched. This CDR3 is CASSFAGGGQPQHF. As DNA, the CDR3 is TGTGCCAGCAGTTTCGCAGGGGGCGGTCAGCCCCAGCATTTT.

This clonotype was picked up a small number of times. This chain links TRBV28 with TRBJ2-1; TRBD2 matches at 7 bases. The CDR3 spans 16 residues. V dropped 7 bases and J dropped 6; count of bases not matched to a gene: 15. Per the germline V gene, CDR1 is MDHEN and CDR2 is SYDVKM. The CDR3: CASTNYSPSGVNEQFF. The CDR3 DNA reads TGTGCCAGCACCAATTACTCGCCTAGCGGAGTCAATGAGCAGTTCTTC.

The rearrangement joins TRBV6-1 to TRBJ1-5, with D unclear. Germline V gene data show CDR1 as MNHNS and CDR2 as SASEGT. This CDR3 has 13 residues. V was pared by 2 bases and J by 3 bases, with 5 bases between. In nucleotides, the CDR3 is TGTGCCAGCAGTGAAATGAACAATCAGCCCCAGCATTTT. Its translation is CASSEMNNQPQHF.

This clonotype was counted between two and nine times. This chain links TRBV5-4 with TRBJ1-6, with D perhaps matching TRBD1 (5 bases). The CDR3 totals 14 residues. Trimming took 5 bases from V and 9 from J, leaving 15 bases between them. Germline V CDR1 and CDR2: SGHNT, YYREEE (reference sequence). As DNA, the CDR3 is TGTGCCAGCAGTATTCTCTCAGGGAGTTCACCCCTCCACTTT. Translating it yields CASSILSGSSPLHF. Full variable domain (outside the CDR3, taken from reference TRBV5-4 and TRBJ1-6): ETGVTQSPTHLIKTRGQQVTLRCSSQSGHNTVSWYQQALGQGPQFIFQYYREEENGRGNFPPRFSGLQFPNYSSELNVNALELDDSALYLCASSILSGSSPLHFGNGTRLTVT.

This clonotype was observed many times. The chain uses TRBV7-2 and TRBJ2-2; TRBD2 aligns across 8 bases. With V trimmed by 3 bases and J by 4 bases, 7 bases remained unmatched. CDR1 is SGHTA and CDR2 is FQGNSA in the germline V gene. This CDR3 region has 16 residues. The CDR3 region is CASSFASGWGTGELFF. CDR3 coding DNA: TGTGCCAGCAGCTTTGCTAGCGGGTGGGGCACCGGGGAGCTGTTTTTT.

The table lists this clonotype with many counts. The CDR3 DNA follows: TGCAGCGTTGTTGCGGCCCCGGTGCCGACCCAGTACTTC. It specifies CSVVAAPVPTQYF. V is TRBV29-1 and J is TRBJ2-5; no firm D call. This CDR3 region has 13 residues. The V gene lost 4 bases and the J gene lost 7 bases, with 16 bases spanning the gap. Germline V gene data show CDR1 as SQVTM and CDR2 as ANQGSEA.

This chain links TRBV28 with TRBJ2-3; 8 nucleotides match TRBD2. CDR3 length: 16 amino acids. Germline CDR1 MDHEN, CDR2 SYDVKM. The trim removed 3 bases at V and 2 bases at J, leaving 7 bases unmatched. CDR3 in amino acids: CASSFAREDDTDTQYF. The CDR3 DNA reads as TGTGCCAGCAGTTTCGCGCGGGAGGACGACACAGATACGCAGTATTTT.

This clonotype was seen repeatedly, ten times or more. The V and J genes are TRBV12-3 or TRBV12-4 and TRBJ2-7, with a weak D call TRBD2 (6 bases). The CDR3 has 14 residues. The V end was cut by 5 bases, the J end by 3 bases, with 14 bases between. This CDR3 is CASSTRERLYEQYF. DNA for the CDR3: TGTGCCAGCAGTACCCGGGAGCGGCTCTACGAGCAGTACTTC.

This clonotype was counted many times. The V and J genes are TRBV5-1 and TRBJ2-5; D is unclear. Between the trimmed V and J ends, which lost 4 bases and 0 bases, there was a span of 13 bases. The V gene's germline CDR1 is SGHRS and CDR2 YFSETQ. This CDR3 spans 15 amino acids. CDR3 sequence reads: CASSLPKNNQETQYF. The CDR3 nucleotides read TGCGCCAGCAGCCTCCCCAAGAACAACCAAGAGACCCAGTACTTC.

This clonotype was seen repeatedly, ten times or more. V and J are TRBV29-1 and TRBJ2-3; D unclear. Trimming stripped 3 bases from V and 6 bases from J, with 1 base between. The CDR3 contains 9 residues. Germline V gives CDR1 SQVTM, CDR2 ANQGSEA. DNA for the CDR3: TGCAGCGTTGATGATACGCAGTATTTT. Translation: CSVDDTQYF.

This chain uses TRBV9 with TRBJ2-6; no reliable D call. The germline V gene encodes CDR1 SGDLS and CDR2 YYNGEE. There are 17 residues in the CDR3. Trimming left V 4 bases short and J 0 bases short, with 14 bases between. CDR3 bases: TGTGCCAGCAGCATAGCCCCTAGTAGCTCTGGGGCCAACGTCCTGACTTTC. Translating it yields CASSIAPSSSGANVLTF.

The chain combines TRBV6-5 with TRBJ2-1; D might be TRBD1 or TRBD2, each matching 5 bases. The CDR3 loop spans 14 amino acids. The germline V gene has CDR1 MNHEY and CDR2 SVGAGI. The ends were cut back, 1 base at V and 6 bases at J, with 10 bases in the middle. CDR3 DNA: TGTGCCAGCAGTTACTATGGGGGTTCCAATGAGCAGTTCTTC. Translation gives CASSYYGGSNEQFF.

This rearrangement joins TRBV6-1 to TRBJ2-1; D is undetermined. CDR3 length equals 13 residues. Germline V CDR1 and CDR2: MNHNS, SASEGT. With 4 bases removed from V and 2 bases from J, the gap between germline ends came to 6 bases. CDR3 nucleotide sequence: TGTGCCAGCAGTGCCCAGACCTACAATGAGCAGTTCTTC. Encoded protein: CASSAQTYNEQFF.